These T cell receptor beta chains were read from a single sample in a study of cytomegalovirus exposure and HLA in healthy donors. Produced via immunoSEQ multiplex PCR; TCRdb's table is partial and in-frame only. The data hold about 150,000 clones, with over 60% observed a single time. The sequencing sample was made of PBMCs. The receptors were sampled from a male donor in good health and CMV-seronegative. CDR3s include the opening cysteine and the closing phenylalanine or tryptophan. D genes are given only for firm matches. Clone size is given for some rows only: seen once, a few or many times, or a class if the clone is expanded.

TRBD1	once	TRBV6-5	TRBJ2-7	CASSSGQYEQYF	TGTGCCAGCAGTTCGGGACAGTACGAGCAGTACTTC
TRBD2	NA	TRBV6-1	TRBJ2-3	CASSPGGRTDTQYF	TGTGCCAGCAGCCCGGGGGGGCGCACAGATACGCAGTATTTT
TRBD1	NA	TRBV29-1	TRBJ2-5	CSVVTGVEQYF	TGCAGCGTAGTCACAGGGGTTGAGCAGTACTTC
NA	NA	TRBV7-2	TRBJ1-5	CASSLGHTYSNQPQHF	TGTGCCAGCAGCTTAGGACACACCTATAGCAATCAGCCCCAGCATTTT
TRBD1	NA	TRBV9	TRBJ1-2	CASSLSGTGYGYTF	TGTGCCAGCAGCCTCTCCGGGACAGGGTATGGCTACACCTTC
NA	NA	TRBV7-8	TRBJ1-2	CASSLSYRTPYYGYTF	TGTGCCAGCAGCTTAAGTTACAGAACCCCGTACTATGGCTACACCTTC
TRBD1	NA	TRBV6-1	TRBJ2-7	CASSEALTGTVYEQYF	TGTGCCAGCAGTGAAGCGCTTACCGGGACAGTCTACGAGCAGTACTTC
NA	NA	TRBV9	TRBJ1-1	CASSPIPGLNTEAFF	TGTGCCAGCAGCCCCATCCCGGGTCTGAACACTGAAGCTTTCTTT
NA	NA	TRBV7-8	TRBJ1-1	CASTLTPDSNTEAFF	TGTGCCAGCACCCTTACGCCGGACAGCAACACTGAAGCTTTCTTT
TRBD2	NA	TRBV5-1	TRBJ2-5	CASSLSLAGRQETQYF	TGCGCCAGCAGCCTGTCCCTAGCGGGGAGACAAGAGACCCAGTACTTC
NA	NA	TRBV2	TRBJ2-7	CASTKDSFYEQYF	TGTGCCAGCACCAAGGACAGCTTCTACGAGCAGTACTTC
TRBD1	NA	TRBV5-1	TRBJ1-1	CASSSGTGNKNTEAFF	TGCGCCAGCAGCTCCGGGACAGGTAATAAGAACACTGAAGCTTTCTTT
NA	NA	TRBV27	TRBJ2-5	CASSERARLVPTSQETQYF	TGTGCCAGCAGTGAACGGGCTAGACTAGTACCCACCTCACAAGAGACCCAGTACTTC
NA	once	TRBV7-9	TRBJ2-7	CASSLINYEQYF	TGTGCCAGCAGCTTAATTAATTACGAGCAGTACTTC
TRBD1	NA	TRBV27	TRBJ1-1	CASGLGQGNTEAFF	TGTGCCAGCGGCCTGGGACAGGGTAACACTGAAGCTTTCTTT
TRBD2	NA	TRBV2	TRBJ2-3	CASRRLAASTDTQYF	TGTGCCAGCAGGAGACTAGCGGCTAGCACAGATACGCAGTATTTT
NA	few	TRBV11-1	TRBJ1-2	CASSLSDTNYGYTF	TGTGCCAGCAGCTTAAGTGACACAAACTATGGCTACACCTTC
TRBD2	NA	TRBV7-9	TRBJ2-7	CASSRGGPNAYEQYF	TGTGCCAGCAGCCGGGGGGGCCCTAACGCCTACGAGCAGTACTTC
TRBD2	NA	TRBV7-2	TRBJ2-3	CASSFASGGARDTQYF	TGTGCCAGCAGCTTCGCTAGCGGGGGGGCTCGGGATACGCAGTATTTT
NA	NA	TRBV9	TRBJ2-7	CASTPGLNKREQYF	TGTGCCAGCACTCCGGGACTCAACAAACGGGAGCAGTACTTC
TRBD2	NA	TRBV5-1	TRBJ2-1	CASSSGLAGGRRNEQFF	TGCGCCAGCAGCTCTGGTTTAGCGGGAGGCAGGCGGAATGAGCAGTTCTTC
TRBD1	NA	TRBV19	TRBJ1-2	CASSQGYYGYTF	TGTGCCAGCTCACAGGGGTACTATGGCTACACCTTC
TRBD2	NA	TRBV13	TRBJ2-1	CASSLGLAGGPGNEQFF	TGTGCCAGCAGCTTAGGACTAGCGGGGGGGCCGGGCAATGAGCAGTTCTTC
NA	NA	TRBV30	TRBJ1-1	CAWSRQGWAEAFF	TGTGCCTGGAGTCGCCAGGGATGGGCTGAAGCTTTCTTT
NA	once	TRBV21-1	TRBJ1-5	CASGADGDNQPQHF	TGTGCCAGCGGGGCGGACGGAGATAATCAGCCCCAGCATTTT
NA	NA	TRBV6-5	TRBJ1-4	CASSIRVGNEKLFF	TGTGCCAGCAGCATCAGGGTGGGTAATGAAAAACTGTTTTTT
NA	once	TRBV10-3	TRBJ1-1	CAISELGGNTEAFF	TGTGCCATCAGTGAGTTAGGAGGGAACACTGAAGCTTTCTTT